The 3 T cell receptor beta chains in this list originate from one sample, sequenced in a study of T cell changes during pregnancy in multiple sclerosis (dated by TCRdb to between 2018 and 2020). The library was generated by the immunoSEQ multiplex PCR assay. In its TCRdb copy, this immuneACCESS table keeps in-frame sequences only and misses some clones. Where compared with another copy, unresolved V genes explain less than half of these, and the others have no known cause. This sample comprises 60,000 to 70,000 clones, 91% of them detected only once. 1% to 1.5% of the sample goes to the ten largest clones. The specimen comprised peripheral blood, sampled after pregnancy. The receptors come from a female donor in good health, enrolled as a control in a pregnancy study.

The chain links TRBV11-2 to TRBJ1-1; D may be TRBD1 (6 bases). Trimming shortened V by 6 bases and J by 0 bases, and 14 bases separated the two germline ends. Germline values: CDR1 SGHAT, CDR2 FQNNGV. The CDR3 covers 15 residues. The CDR3 reads CASRRQALMNTEAFF. CDR3 DNA: TGTGCCAGCAGGAGACAGGCCCTCATGAACACTGAAGCTTTCTTT.

This sequence joins TRBV7-2 and TRBJ1-5, with no clear D. The germline gives CDR1 SGHTA, CDR2 FQGNSA. The V gene lost 1 base and the J gene lost 2 bases, with 9 bases spanning the gap. The CDR3 length is 15 residues. The CDR3 DNA sequence: TGTGCCAGCAGCTTAGGGAGGGCCGGCAATCAGCCCCAGCATTTT. This encodes CASSLGRAGNQPQHF. Full variable domain (remainder filled in from reference TRBV7-2 and TRBJ1-5): GAGVSQSPSNKVTEKGKDVELRCDPISGHTALYWYRQSLGQGLEFLIYFQGNSAPDKSGLPSDRFSAERTGGSVSTLTIQRTQQEDSAVYLCASSLGRAGNQPQHFGDGTRLSIL.

This chain links TRBV6-6 with TRBJ2-7; 9 bases match TRBD1. From germline, CDR1 is MNHNY and CDR2 SVGAGI (reference sequence). With V trimmed by 6 bases and J by 2 bases, 8 bases remained unmatched. The CDR3 has 15 amino acids. The DNA of the CDR3 is TGTGCCAGCAGGGAAGGGACAGGGAACCCCTACGAGCAGTACTTC. As protein: CASREGTGNPYEQYF.